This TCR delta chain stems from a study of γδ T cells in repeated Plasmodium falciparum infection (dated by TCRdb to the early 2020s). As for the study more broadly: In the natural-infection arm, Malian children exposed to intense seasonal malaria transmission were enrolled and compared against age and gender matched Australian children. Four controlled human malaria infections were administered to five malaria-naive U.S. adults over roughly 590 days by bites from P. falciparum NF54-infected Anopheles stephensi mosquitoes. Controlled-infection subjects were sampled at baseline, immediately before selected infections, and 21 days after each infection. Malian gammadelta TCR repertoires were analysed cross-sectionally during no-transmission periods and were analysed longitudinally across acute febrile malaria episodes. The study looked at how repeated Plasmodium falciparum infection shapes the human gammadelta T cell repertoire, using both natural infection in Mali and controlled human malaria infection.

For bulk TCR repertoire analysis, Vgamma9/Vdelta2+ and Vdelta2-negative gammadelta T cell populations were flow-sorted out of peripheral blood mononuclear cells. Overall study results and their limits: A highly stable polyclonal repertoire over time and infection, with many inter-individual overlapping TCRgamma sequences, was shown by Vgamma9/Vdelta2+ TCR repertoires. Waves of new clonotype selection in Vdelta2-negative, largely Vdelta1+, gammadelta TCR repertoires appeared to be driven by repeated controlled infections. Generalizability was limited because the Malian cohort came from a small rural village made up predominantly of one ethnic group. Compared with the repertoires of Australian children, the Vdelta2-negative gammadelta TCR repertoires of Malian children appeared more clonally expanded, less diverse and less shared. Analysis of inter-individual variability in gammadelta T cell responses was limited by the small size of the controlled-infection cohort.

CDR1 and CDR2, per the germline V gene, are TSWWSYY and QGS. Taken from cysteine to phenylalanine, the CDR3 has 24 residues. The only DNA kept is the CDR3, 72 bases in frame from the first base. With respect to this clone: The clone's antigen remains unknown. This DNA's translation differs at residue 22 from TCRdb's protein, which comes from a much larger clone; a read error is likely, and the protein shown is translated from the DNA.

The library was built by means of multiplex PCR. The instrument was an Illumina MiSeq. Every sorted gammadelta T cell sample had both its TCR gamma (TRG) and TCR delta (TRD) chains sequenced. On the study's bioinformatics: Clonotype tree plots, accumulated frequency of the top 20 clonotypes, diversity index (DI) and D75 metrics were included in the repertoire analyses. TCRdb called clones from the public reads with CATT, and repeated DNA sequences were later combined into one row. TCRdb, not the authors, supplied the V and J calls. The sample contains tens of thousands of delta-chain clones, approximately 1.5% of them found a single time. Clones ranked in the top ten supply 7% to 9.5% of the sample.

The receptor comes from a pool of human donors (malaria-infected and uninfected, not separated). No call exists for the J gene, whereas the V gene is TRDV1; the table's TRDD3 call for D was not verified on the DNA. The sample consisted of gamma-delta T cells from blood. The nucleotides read TGTGCTCTTGGGGTCCGTGGCCCCCCGGCCCTGAACTACTGGGGCCTTAAGGGGACCGATAAACCCATCTTT. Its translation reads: CALGVRGPPALNYWGLKGTDKPIF.